The rows below give T cell receptor beta chains drawn from one sample of a study of OX40 agonist ivuxolimab in advanced cancers. The protocol was immunoSEQ multiplex PCR, while the TCRdb copy is restricted to in-frame clones and leaves out a portion. The profile shows 65,000 to 85,000 clones, about nine tenths of them singletons. The material sequenced was CD4+ or CD8+ T cells sorted from blood, taken in a trial of the OX40 agonist ivuxolimab. Receptors were obtained from an adult with an advanced solid tumor such as melanoma, head and neck, liver or kidney cancer. CDR3s leave out the opening cysteine and the closing phenylalanine or tryptophan. A row's size may be missing; if present it is once, few, many or a size class.

TRBJ1-5	.	11	TRBV19	ASRDRGEQPQH
TRBJ2-2	.	11	TRBV19	ASSTGNTGELF
TRBJ2-3	.	14	TRBV5-1	ASSPSGGASTDTQY
TRBJ1-1	.	11	TRBV10-3	AIRNRDFTEAF
TRBJ2-7	.	13	TRBV6-1	ASSESWTGYYEQY
TRBJ2-7	.	10	TRBV7-9	ASSSDPGEQY
TRBJ1-5	.	11	TRBV19	ASSWEGTEPQH
TRBJ2-5	.	13	TRBV27	ASSSERGAGETQY
TRBJ1-2	.	14	TRBV7-5	ARSLGNSTCKYGYT
TRBJ1-3	few	12	TRBV30	AWSRREAGNTIY
TRBJ1-5	.	14	TRBV2	ASRPGGGSGRQPQH
TRBJ2-1	once	13	TRBV5-4	ASSGARRSYNEQF
TRBJ2-1	.	11	TRBV19	ASSSDPYNEQF
TRBJ1-5	.	14	TRBV15	ATSREARGSNQPQH
TRBJ1-4	.	12	TRBV30	AWSRRGANEKLF